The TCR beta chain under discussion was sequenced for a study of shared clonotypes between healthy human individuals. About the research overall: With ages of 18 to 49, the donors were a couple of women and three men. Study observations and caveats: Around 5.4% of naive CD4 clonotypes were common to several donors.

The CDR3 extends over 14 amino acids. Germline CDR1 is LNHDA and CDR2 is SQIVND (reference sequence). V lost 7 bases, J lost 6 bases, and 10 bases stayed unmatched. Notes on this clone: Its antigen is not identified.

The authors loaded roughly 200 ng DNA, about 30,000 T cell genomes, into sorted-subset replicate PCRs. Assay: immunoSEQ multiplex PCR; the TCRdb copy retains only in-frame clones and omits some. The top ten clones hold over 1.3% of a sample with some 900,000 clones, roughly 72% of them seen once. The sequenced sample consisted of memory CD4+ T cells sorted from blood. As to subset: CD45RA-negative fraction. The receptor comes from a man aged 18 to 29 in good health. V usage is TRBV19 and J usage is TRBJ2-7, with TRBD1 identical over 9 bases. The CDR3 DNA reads TGTGCCAGTACCTTAGGACAGGGGATCGGCGAGCAGTACTTC. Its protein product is CASTLGQGIGEQYF.